Reported below is one T cell receptor beta chain. It has no known antigen specificity. Within one base of it there is no much larger clone, and no base qualities were kept. This entry belongs to a study of cytomegalovirus exposure and HLA in healthy donors (dated by TCRdb to 2016 to 2017). Turning to the overall study: An earlier analysis of approximately 550 of the donors reported 250 to 350 Gb of sequence data and about 100 million unique TCR beta sequences from 190 million or so T cells. About 280 gigabases of sequencing data and around 87 million unique TCR sequences were included in an early release covering under 650 HLA-typed donors. Among the roughly 400 genotyped donors, approximately 81% belonged to the genetic ancestry cluster associated with self-reported Caucasian donors. The study aimed to test whether signatures of past pathogen exposure could be identified by cataloging public T cell receptors. Using immunosequencing, the study profiled T cell repertoires from 500 to 800 subjects and related those repertoires to cytomegalovirus serostatus. In addition to the first cohort of roughly 670 subjects, a separate validation cohort of approximately 130 different subjects was used. High-throughput TCR immunosequencing, statistical association of individual TCRs with disease status, and machine learning were combined to predict cytomegalovirus infection status. To study patterns of TCR occurrence, a later analysis re-analyzed previously published TCR beta repertoires from 700 or so donors and added high-resolution HLA genotyping. Rather than using new phenotypic data, the later analysis identified candidate immune exposures from TCR beta sequences and from how often those sequences occurred across donors. An earlier analysis of some 500 of the donors applied high-throughput TCR beta sequencing to assess whether each TCR beta V gene segment acted as functional or pseudogenic. Donor age, sex, ethnicity and CMV serostatus were compiled alongside the repertoire data. A later genetic analysis used genome-wide SNP genotypes for about 60% of the roughly 700 donors, treating that subset as a discovery cohort. All discovery cohort repertoires had been generated on a single sequencing platform. Class I and class II HLA loci were covered by the typing at four-digit resolution. The number of typed donors differed by locus: 629-630 for A, B, C, DRB1 and DQB1; 522 for DQA1; 606 for DPA1; and some 470 for DPB1. A handful of DR-DQ haplotypes were handled as single units for association and clustering because linkage in the cohort was strong. Among 398 genotyped donors of the cohort, an average of roughly 230,000 unique TCR beta nucleotide sequences was sequenced per donor, of which about 18% were non-productive. Results and caveats for the whole study, not just this receptor: A cluster of highly shared sequence variants was judged likely to represent a technical artifact of the sequencing pipeline. The authors suggested that the approach could potentially be extended to other disease states and immunological phenotypes. Most TCR sequences were seen in very few donors, while some public TCRs were found in many individuals. This cohort had only TCR beta chains sequenced, and the lack of alpha or paired-chain data limited which features could be detected. Cytomegalovirus status was reported to be diagnosed by the classifier with high specificity and sensitivity in both the original and validation cohorts. In a later genetic analysis, a missense DCLRE1C variant was associated with V-gene and J-gene trimming of TCR beta chains, and the association was replicated in an independent cohort. In a later analysis, the rate of TCR association differed among HLA loci, with DRB1 alleles having the most associated TCRs and HLA-C alleles having the fewest. A later analysis found that most CMV-associated TCR beta chains appeared HLA-restricted, with HLA associations seemingly driven largely by CMV exposure. A later analysis reported that several top co-occurrence clusters appeared linked to parvovirus B19, influenza, CMV and Epstein-Barr virus. At a false discovery rate of 0.05, a later analysis linked some 18,000 TCR beta sequences to specific HLA alleles. Because some donors lacked HLA typing at each locus, the association tests relied only on the typed subset. The presence/absence analyses assumed that sequencing depth was roughly uniform across donors, and that assumption may not be true. Strong co-occurrence of HLA alleles, especially DR and DQ, made assigning TCR associations to individual alleles difficult. Linkage disequilibrium might explain the correlated functional status among segregating V segments, but an unknown experimental factor could not be ruled out. Compared with equally common non-associated chains, HLA-associated TCR beta chains in a later analysis were more clonally expanded and had lower generation probabilities. For the cohort, immune exposure information was limited to CMV serostatus. In the study, some 160 TCR beta chains were listed as associated with cytomegalovirus. A further reported finding was that TCR beta sequences accurately predicted the HLA-A and HLA-B alleles for most subjects in the first cohort. In vitro tests confirmed that a few of the cytomegalovirus-associated TCR beta chains recognize cytomegalovirus antigens. In a later genetic analysis, fewer N-insertions in productive TCRs were reported among donors in an Asian-associated ancestry cluster than the roughly 710-donor mean. Some IMGT-functional V segments, including TRBV6-2 and TRBV6-3, could not be distinguished by the 87-base-pair reads and were therefore excluded. Broadly in line with IMGT annotations, most TCR beta V segments showed up in productive rearrangements about 87% or about 30% of the time in an earlier analysis of 450 to 600 of the donors. Because counts were too low, roughly 18 rarely observed V segments, including chromosome 9 orphons, were left out of the earlier analysis of approximately 580 of the donors.

Library preparation used the immunoSEQ multiplex PCR assay. The multiplex PCR relied on a mix of 60 forward primers for TCR Vbeta segments and 13 reverse primers for TCR Jbeta segments. Amplification of the CDR3 region of rearranged TCR beta genes was performed with a multiplex PCR assay on genomic DNA. On the Illumina HiSeq System, the amplified TCR beta libraries were sequenced as 87-base-pair reads. The paper's data handling went like this. Across the 600 to 700 repertoires, a later analysis counted 60 million to 90 million unique TCR beta chains, roughly 11 million of which were shared by at least two donors. To remove PCR and sequencing errors, raw reads were error-corrected and collapsed into unique sequences using a nearest-neighbor algorithm that merged closely related sequences. V, D and J gene segments were assigned by aligning CDR3 sequences to IMGT reference sequences. For a sequence to be retained, at least a six-nucleotide match to both a V gene segment and a J gene segment was required. Rearrangements were classified as productive when the CDR3 lacked stop codons and remained in frame with V and J, and all other rearrangements were classified as non-productive. CDR3 was defined according to IMGT convention as the region running from the second conserved V-encoded cysteine to the conserved J-encoded phenylalanine. Sequences without an unambiguous match to a single V gene segment were excluded from the earlier analysis of about 600 of the donors. An earlier analysis of over 450 of the donors classified V segments as functional when productive rearrangements were above 56.7% and as segregating when the standard deviation between donors was above 5%. To diagnose cytomegalovirus status from the catalog of TCR beta chain sequences, a statistical classification framework was built. In a later analysis, V and J genes were assigned by comparing TCR nucleotide sequences against IMGT/GENE-DB human TR gene sequences. The TCRdist pipeline was used in a later analysis to assign CDR3 sequences and most-parsimonious VDJ recombination scenarios. In a later analysis, each TCR beta chain was defined by its CDR3 amino acid sequence together with its V-gene family, and reads lacking a unique V-gene family were excluded. To address suspected cross-contamination and a sequencing artifact, a later analysis removed roughly 580 highly shared, low-generation-probability nucleotide sequences. In a later analysis, a clonal expansion index for each public chain was calculated from normalized within-repertoire ranks of inferred template counts. In a later analysis, generation probabilities were computed with a VDJ recombination model fitted to out-of-frame rearrangements, and the resulting probabilities were checked against IGoR. Hypergeometric tests were used in a later analysis to score TCR-TCR, TCR-HLA and TCR-CMV co-occurrence, with a repertoire-size bias correction applied to the TCR pairs. False discovery rates were estimated in a later analysis by permuting HLA or CMV assignments 20 times. In a later analysis, co-occurring TCRs were grouped using DBSCAN, and TCRdist sequence similarity was added for clustering within HLA-allele-positive subsets. Repertoires with fewer than 30,000 or more than 120,000 public chains were left out of co-occurrence clustering, as were about 5 repertoires with anomalous nucleotide sharing. TCRdb's version of the immuneACCESS table is confined to in-frame rearrangements and falls short of the full clone set. An unresolved V gene accounts for under half of the shortfall where checked; the remainder is of unknown origin. Clone size and the V and J calls come from that table; the DNA yielded D and trimming. Present in this sample are around 130,000 clones, roughly 70% of which were seen just once. The ten largest clones take up 6% to 8.5% of the sample.

Here V drops 2 bases and J drops 0 bases, and the junction holds 3 bases not matched to any gene. From cysteine to phenylalanine, the CDR3 is 15 amino acids long. Only the CDR3 DNA is retained, 45 bases long and in frame from the first base. Looking up the germline V gene (reference sequence) yields CDR1 SEHNR and CDR2 FQNEAQ. The cohort was made up of about 610 healthy bone marrow donors. Cohort members were all nominally healthy when sampled, although unrecorded immune exposures were likely present. The donor was CMV seropositive and belonged to the group of some 290 seropositive cohort members. A peripheral blood sample was collected from each donor, and TCR beta sequencing was performed on peripheral blood mononuclear cells. The Qiagen DNeasy Blood Extraction Kit was used to extract genomic DNA from the blood cell samples.

Recombination linked TRBV7-9 to TRBJ1-1, with 7 bases in between that match TRBD1. The TCR originated in a man aged 35 to 55 in good health and CMV-seropositive. Sample: PBMCs. The DNA reads as follows: TGTGCCAGCAGCTTACAGGGGGGAGTGAACACTGAAGCTTTCTTT. Its translation reads: CASSLQGGVNTEAFF.